This is a list of T cell receptor beta chains from one sample in a study of blood T cell repertoires in COVID-19. Using immunoSEQ multiplex PCR, the repertoire was profiled, and TCRdb retains in-frame clones only, with some absent. The repertoire holds about 140,000 clones, with roughly four fifths as singletons. The specimen was PBMCs or T cells enriched from blood (not recorded which). These receptors were obtained from a woman aged 18-35 years who had been exposed to COVID-19. Both conserved end residues are part of each CDR3. The order of the fields is clone size, V gene, D gene, J gene, CDR3 protein, CDR3 DNA. D genes are given only for firm matches. Size tells how often a clone was seen (once, few, many) or the class of an expanded clone, and some rows leave it out.

>NA|TRBV9|NA|TRBJ1-2
CASSVPPGGRGGSYGYTF
TGTGCCAGCAGCGTACCTCCCGGCGGAAGGGGAGGAAGCTATGGCTACACCTTC
>NA|TRBV7-2|NA|TRBJ2-7
CASSLMGPPYEQYF
TGTGCCAGCAGCTTGATGGGCCCACCCTACGAGCAGTACTTC
>NA|TRBV4-1|TRBD2|TRBJ2-4
CASSQASSGSGKNIQYF
TGCGCCAGCAGCCAAGCTAGTAGCGGGAGTGGCAAAAACATTCAGTACTTC
>NA|TRBV6-5|TRBD1|TRBJ1-2
CASSPPGTGYGYTF
TGTGCCAGCAGTCCTCCCGGGACAGGGTATGGCTACACCTTC
>once|TRBV5-1|TRBD1|TRBJ1-5
CASSLDRGGQPQHF
TGCGCCAGCAGCTTGGACAGGGGAGGTCAGCCCCAGCATTTT
>NA|TRBV3-1/TRBV3-2|NA|TRBJ1-2
CASSHRQAAGYTF
TGTGCCAGCAGCCACCGACAGGCGGCTGGCTACACCTTC
>NA|TRBV28|TRBD1|TRBJ1-6
CASSSSGTGYNSPLHF
TGTGCCAGCAGTTCCTCCGGGACAGGCTATAATTCACCCCTCCACTTT
>NA|TRBV12-3/TRBV12-4|TRBD1|TRBJ2-7
CASRQGARNEQYF
TGTGCCAGCAGACAGGGGGCACGGAACGAGCAGTACTTC
>NA|TRBV15|TRBD1|TRBJ1-4
CATSRDSLITGGEKLFF
TGTGCCACCAGCAGAGACTCCTTAATAACAGGGGGGGAAAAACTGTTTTTT
>NA|TRBV18|NA|TRBJ2-5
CASSPPSAKETQYF
TGTGCCAGCTCACCACCTAGCGCCAAAGAGACCCAGTACTTC
>few|TRBV24-1|TRBD1|TRBJ2-2
CATWARGQWIGELFF
TGTGCCACCTGGGCGAGGGGGCAATGGATCGGGGAGCTGTTTTTT
>NA|TRBV4-2|NA|TRBJ2-5
CASSLNGDAGETQYF
TGTGCCAGCAGCCTCAACGGGGACGCGGGGGAGACCCAGTACTTC
>NA|TRBV11-3|NA|TRBJ2-5
CASSLGTARETQYF
TGTGCCAGCAGCTTAGGGACAGCTAGAGAGACCCAGTACTTC
>NA|TRBV29-1|NA|TRBJ2-1
CSVEGANNEQFF
TGCAGCGTTGAGGGGGCAAACAATGAGCAGTTCTTC
>NA|TRBV28|TRBD2|TRBJ2-1
CASSVAGGRFHEQFF
TGTGCCAGCAGTGTAGCGGGAGGGCGGTTCCATGAGCAGTTCTTC
>NA|TRBV16|NA|TRBJ2-5
CASSTTGQETQYF
TGTGCCAGCAGCACGACAGGACAAGAGACCCAGTACTTC
>NA|TRBV19|TRBD2|TRBJ2-6
CASRLAGVAGANVLTF
TGTGCCAGTAGACTAGCGGGAGTTGCTGGGGCCAACGTCCTGACTTTC
>NA|TRBV10-3|TRBD1|TRBJ2-6
CAIEDRGLSGANVLTF
TGTGCCATCGAGGACAGGGGGCTGTCTGGGGCCAACGTCCTGACTTTC
>NA|TRBV28|NA|TRBJ2-3
CASSFPPDTDTQYF
TGTGCCAGCAGTTTCCCCCCAGACACAGATACGCAGTATTTT
>NA|TRBV25-1|TRBD1|TRBJ2-5
CASSDPQGVETQYF
TGTGCCAGCAGTGACCCACAGGGGGTGGAGACCCAGTACTTC
>NA|TRBV7-2|NA|TRBJ1-1
CASSLVLSDSYAENTEAFF
TGTGCCAGCAGCTTAGTGTTGTCGGACAGCTACGCGGAGAACACTGAAGCTTTCTTT
>NA|TRBV9|TRBD2|TRBJ2-3
CASSVVTSGTSTDTQYF
TGTGCCAGCAGCGTAGTTACTAGCGGAACTAGCACAGATACGCAGTATTTT
>NA|TRBV27|TRBD1|TRBJ2-7
CASSVTGTGALYEQYF
TGTGCCAGCAGTGTGACCGGGACAGGGGCCCTCTACGAGCAGTACTTC
>NA|TRBV6-4|TRBD2|TRBJ2-1
CASAQREGVGSNEQFF
TGTGCCAGCGCCCAGCGGGAAGGGGTTGGTTCCAATGAGCAGTTCTTC
>NA|TRBV6-1|NA|TRBJ1-2
CASSESPLGGYTF
TGTGCCAGCAGTGAATCCCCTTTGGGCGGCTACACCTTC
>once|TRBV19|NA|TRBJ1-5
CASSIDEGGNQPQHF
TGTGCCAGTAGTATCGATGAGGGCGGCAATCAGCCCCAGCATTTT
>NA|TRBV7-9|NA|TRBJ2-1
CASSSSGTLNEQFF
TGTGCCAGCAGCTCCTCCGGGACTTTGAATGAGCAGTTCTTC
>NA|TRBV18|NA|TRBJ2-7
CASSPTKGKHEQYF
TGTGCCAGCTCACCTACGAAGGGGAAGCACGAGCAGTACTTC
>NA|TRBV2|NA|TRBJ1-1
CASSELGLSNTEAFF
TGTGCCAGCAGTGAGCTGGGGCTTTCGAACACTGAAGCTTTCTTT
>NA|TRBV11-1|TRBD2|TRBJ2-3
CASSRTSGRTDTQYF
TGTGCCAGCAGCAGGACTAGCGGGAGAACAGATACGCAGTATTTT
>NA|TRBV29-1|NA|TRBJ2-5
CSVLRGQETQYF
TGCAGCGTTCTCAGGGGCCAAGAGACCCAGTACTTC
>NA|TRBV19|TRBD1|TRBJ2-5
CASSQGAETQYF
TGTGCCAGTAGTCAGGGGGCGGAGACCCAGTACTTC
>NA|TRBV12-3/TRBV12-4|TRBD1|TRBJ2-7
CASSAQTGGEQYF
TGTGCCAGCAGTGCCCAGACAGGGGGTGAGCAGTACTTC
>NA|TRBV28|NA|TRBJ1-2
CASGGQIYGYTF
TGTGCCAGCGGTGGGCAGATCTATGGCTACACCTTC
>NA|TRBV27|NA|TRBJ1-2
CASSPPGGGYTF
TGTGCCAGCAGTCCTCCGGGTGGTGGCTACACCTTC
>NA|TRBV6-5|TRBD1|TRBJ1-3
CASSYSLQGAGNTIYF
TGTGCCAGCAGTTACTCGCTACAGGGGGCTGGAAACACCATATATTTT
>NA|TRBV28|NA|TRBJ1-1
CASTSTVNTEAFF
TGTGCCAGCACCTCGACAGTAAACACTGAAGCTTTCTTT
>NA|TRBV28|TRBD1|TRBJ1-1
CASSSFGTAKPRAFF
TGTGCCAGCAGTTCCTTCGGGACAGCGAAGCCAAGAGCTTTCTTT
>NA|TRBV7-2|NA|TRBJ1-2
CASSSRTVYGYTF
TGTGCCAGCAGCTCAAGAACAGTTTACGGCTACACCTTC
>many|TRBV20-1|NA|TRBJ1-2
CSSRPTVGYTF
TGCAGTTCGAGGCCTACCGTTGGCTACACCTTC